This T cell receptor (beta chain) is drawn from a study of PD-L1 blockade in urothelial cancer. Study outcomes and limitations: Greater 3-week expansion of tumor-associated blood clones was recorded for durable-benefit patients.

The trim removed 0 bases at V and 6 bases at J, leaving 6 bases unmatched. Germline CDR1 reads LGHNA; CDR2 reads YNFKEQ. This CDR3 has 16 amino acids. Noted time point: peripheral blood 6 weeks after treatment start. Notes on this clone: Its specificity is not known.

Profiled with immunoSEQ multiplex PCR; TCRdb holds only in-frame clones, not every one. The sample has 66,000 or so clones, 88% seen once. This specimen consisted of PBMCs, obtained around atezolizumab (anti-PD-L1) treatment. This chain joins TRBV4-2 and TRBJ1-1; TRBD1 agrees at 11 bases. The receptor was derived from a man in his sixties with urothelial cancer. CDR3 in amino acids: CASSQDMDRGLPEAFF. CDR3 nucleotide sequence: TGTGCCAGCAGCCAAGATATGGACAGGGGGCTCCCTGAAGCTTTCTTT.